What follows are 8 T cell receptor beta chains derived from one specimen sequenced in a study of T cells in Graves' hyperthyroidism and ophthalmopathy. RNA transcripts yielded amplified TCR beta CDR3 regions. An initial round of RT-PCR targeting the TCR CDR3 relied on the HTBI primer set. TCRdb recomputed calls from the multiplex PCR reads with MiXCR, one row per CDR3 protein. The sample contains 450,000 to 500,000 distinct CDR3 sequences, approximately 22% of which appear only once. Specimen: blood. Every receptor here comes from a woman between 70 and 85 years old with Graves' ophthalmopathy.

This clonotype has a handful of counts. The gene calls are TRBV7-8 and TRBJ2-3; D is unclear. The CDR3 loop spans 15 amino acids. Trimming stripped 4 bases from V and 2 bases from J, with 13 bases between. Germline V gene data show CDR1 as SGHVS and CDR2 as FQNEAQ. The CDR3 region is CASSSHQITTDTQYF. CDR3 nucleotides: TGTGCCAGCAGCTCACACCAGATAACCACAGATACGCAGTATTTT.

The CDR3 loop is CASSGGGGGTDTQYF. CDR3 coding DNA: TGTGCCAGCAGTGGGGGAGGAGGGGGCACAGATACGCAGTATTTT. This chain uses TRBV6-1 with TRBJ2-3; TRBD2 is a possible D gene (6 bases). CDR3 length equals 15 residues. The V gene's germline CDR1 is MNHNS and CDR2 SASEGT. V gave up 4 bases and J gave up 1 base, with 12 bases separating them.

The rearrangement links TRBV9 to TRBJ2-5; 8 bases are a match to TRBD2. V trimming: 4 bases; J trimming: 5 bases; junction bases outside the gene matches: 7. CDR3 length: 14 residues. Germline CDR1 SGDLS, CDR2 YYNGEE. In DNA, the CDR3 is TGTGCCAGCAGCAAAGCGGGAGTTGGTGAGACCCAGTACTTC. This translates into CASSKAGVGETQYF.

This clonotype was recorded a few times. The chain employs TRBV5-1 and TRBJ2-2; D is undetermined. CDR3 length: 14 amino acids. Deletions cut 0 bases from V and 7 bases from J, with 10 bases between. CDR1 and CDR2 from the germline V gene are SGHRS and YFSETQ. In DNA form, the CDR3 reads TGCGCCAGCAGCTTGGCCCGGCAAGGCGGGGAGCTGTTTTTT. Its translation is CASSLARQGGELFF.

The sample holds a few counts of this clonotype. The chain has TRBV10-3 and TRBJ1-4, with a tentative D call TRBD1 (5 bases). CDR3 length: 13 amino acids. Germline V CDR1 and CDR2: ENHRY, SYGVKD. The ends were cut back, 4 bases at V and 4 bases at J, with 7 bases in the middle. The CDR3 reads CAISARGNEKLFF. The CDR3 bases are TGTGCCATCAGTGCAAGGGGTAATGAAAAACTGTTTTTT.

The chain joins TRBV9 to TRBJ2-5; D is unresolved. This CDR3 is 11 amino acids long. V was shortened by 4 bases and J by 5 bases, with 6 bases between the two germline ends. The germline gives CDR1 SGDLS, CDR2 YYNGEE. In DNA, the CDR3 is TGTGCCAGCAGCTCCTCGGAGACCCAGTACTTC. This encodes CASSSSETQYF.

This clonotype was counted between two and nine times. The chain combines TRBV19 with TRBJ2-3; D gene unclear. CDR1 and CDR2 from the germline V gene are LNHDA and SQIVND (reference sequence). V lost 7 bases, J lost 0 bases, and 14 bases lay in between. This CDR3 comprises 15 residues. CDR3 DNA: TGTGCCAGTACCCTACTGGGCAGCAGCACAGATACGCAGTATTTT. It is translated as CASTLLGSSTDTQYF.

The chain has TRBV9 and TRBJ2-1; 8 bases fit TRBD2. Germline assignment: CDR1 SGDLS and CDR2 YYNGEE. This CDR3 contains 17 residues. V dropped 0 bases and J dropped 0; count of bases not matched to a gene: 5. The CDR3 protein is CASSVEGGGSSYNEQFF. The CDR3 nucleotides are TGTGCCAGCAGCGTAGAAGGCGGGGGGAGCTCCTACAATGAGCAGTTCTTC.